This T cell receptor beta chain comes out of a study of technical replicates of blood from several donors. The repertoire was sequenced with immunoSEQ multiplex PCR; TCRdb's copy has only in-frame clones and lacks some. The repertoire consists of roughly 80,000 clones, with 89% occurring once and the leading ten covering 0.41%. This clone occurred once. The V and J ends lost 0 bases and 4 bases respectively, with 13 bases between them. The germline V gene encodes CDR1 SGHNT and CDR2 YYREEE (reference sequence). CDR3 length: 15 residues. The chain employs TRBV5-4 and TRBJ2-5; maybe TRBD2 (6 bases). The TCR originated in a human donor in good health. The sequenced sample was T cells isolated from PBMCs. The DNA for the CDR3 is TGTGCCAGCAGCTTGGATTCCGGGAGTGGAGAGACCCAGTACTTC. Its translation: CASSLDSGSGETQYF.